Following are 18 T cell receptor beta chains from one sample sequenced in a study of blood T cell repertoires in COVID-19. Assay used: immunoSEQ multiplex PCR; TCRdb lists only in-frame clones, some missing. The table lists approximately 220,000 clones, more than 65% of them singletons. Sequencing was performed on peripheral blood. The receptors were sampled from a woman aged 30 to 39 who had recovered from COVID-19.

The CDR3 region has the DNA TGTGCCAGCAGCCTCGGACAGGGGAGGAATACGCAGTATTTT. This codes for CASSLGQGRNTQYF. The rearrangement joins TRBV7-3 to TRBJ2-3, with 9 bases lining up with TRBD1. Germline V gene sequence: CDR1 SGHTA, CDR2 FQGTGA. V dropped 5 bases and J dropped 7; count of bases not matched to a gene: 7. The length of the CDR3 is 14 residues.

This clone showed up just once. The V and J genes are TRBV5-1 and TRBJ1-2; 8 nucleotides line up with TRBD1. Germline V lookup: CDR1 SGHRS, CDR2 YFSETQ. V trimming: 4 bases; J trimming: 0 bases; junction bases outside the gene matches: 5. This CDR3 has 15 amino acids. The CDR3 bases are TGCGCCAGCAGCCCCTGGACAGGGTCTAACTATGGCTACACCTTC. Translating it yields CASSPWTGSNYGYTF.

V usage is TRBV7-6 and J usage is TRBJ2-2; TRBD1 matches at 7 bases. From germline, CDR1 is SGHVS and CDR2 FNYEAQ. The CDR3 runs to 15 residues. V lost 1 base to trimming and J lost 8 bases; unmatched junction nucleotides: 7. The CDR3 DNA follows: TGTGCCAGCAGCTTAGGTGACAGGGCCGCGGGGGAGCTGTTTTTT. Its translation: CASSLGDRAAGELFF.

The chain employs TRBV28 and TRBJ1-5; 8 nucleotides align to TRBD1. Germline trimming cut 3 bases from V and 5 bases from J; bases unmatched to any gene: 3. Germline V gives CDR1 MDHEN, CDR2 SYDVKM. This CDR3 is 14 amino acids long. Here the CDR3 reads CASSFPGGHQPQHF. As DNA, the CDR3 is TGTGCCAGCAGTTTCCCAGGGGGCCATCAGCCCCAGCATTTT.

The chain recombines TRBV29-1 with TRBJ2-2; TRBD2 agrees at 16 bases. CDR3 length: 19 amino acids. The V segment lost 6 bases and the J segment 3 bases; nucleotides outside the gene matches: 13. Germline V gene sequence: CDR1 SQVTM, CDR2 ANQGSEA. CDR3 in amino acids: CSVKGLAGGPVYDTGELFF. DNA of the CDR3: TGCAGCGTCAAGGGACTAGCGGGAGGGCCGGTGTATGACACCGGGGAGCTGTTTTTT.

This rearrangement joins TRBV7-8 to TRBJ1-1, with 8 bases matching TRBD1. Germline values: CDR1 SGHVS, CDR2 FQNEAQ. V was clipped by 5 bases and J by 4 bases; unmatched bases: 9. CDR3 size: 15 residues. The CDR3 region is CASSARHRGSTEAFF. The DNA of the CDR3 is TGTGCCAGCAGCGCCCGTCACAGGGGGAGCACTGAAGCTTTCTTT. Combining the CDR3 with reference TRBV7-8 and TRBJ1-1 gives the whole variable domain GAGVSQSPRYKVAKRGQDVALRCDPISGHVSLFWYQQALGQGPEFLTYFQNEAQLDKSGLPSDRFFAERPEGSVSTLKIQRTQQEDSAVYLCASSARHRGSTEAFFGQGTRLTVV.

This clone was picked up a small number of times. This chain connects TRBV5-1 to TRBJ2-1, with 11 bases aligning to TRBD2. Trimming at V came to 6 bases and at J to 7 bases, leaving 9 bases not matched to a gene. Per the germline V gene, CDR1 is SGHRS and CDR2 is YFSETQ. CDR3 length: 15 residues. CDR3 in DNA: TGCGCCAGCACCCAACTAGCGGGAGTTAAGAATGAGCAGTTCTTC. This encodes CASTQLAGVKNEQFF.

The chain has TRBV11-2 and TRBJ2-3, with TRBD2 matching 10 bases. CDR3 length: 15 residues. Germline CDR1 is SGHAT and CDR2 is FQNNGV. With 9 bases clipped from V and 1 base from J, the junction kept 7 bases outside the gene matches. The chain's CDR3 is CASSGTSVGTDTQYF. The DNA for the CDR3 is TGTGCCAGTTCCGGGACTAGCGTGGGCACAGATACGCAGTATTTT.

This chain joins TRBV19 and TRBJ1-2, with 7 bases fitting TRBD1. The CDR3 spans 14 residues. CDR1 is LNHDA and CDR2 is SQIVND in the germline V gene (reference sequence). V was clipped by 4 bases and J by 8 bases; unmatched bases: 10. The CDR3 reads CASSTWDSLRGYTF. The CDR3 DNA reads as TGTGCCAGTAGTACTTGGGACAGTCTGCGGGGCTACACCTTC. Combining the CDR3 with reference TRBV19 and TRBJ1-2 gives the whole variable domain DGGITQSPKYLFRKEGQNVTLSCEQNLNHDAMYWYRQDPGQGLRLIYYSQIVNDFQKGDIAEGYSVSREKKESFPLTVTSAQKNPTAFYLCASSTWDSLRGYTFGSGTRLTVV.

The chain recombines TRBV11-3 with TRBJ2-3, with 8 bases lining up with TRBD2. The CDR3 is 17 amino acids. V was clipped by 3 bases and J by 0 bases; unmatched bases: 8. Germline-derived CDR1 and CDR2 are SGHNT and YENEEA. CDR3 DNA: TGTGCCAGCAGCTTTGGAACTTCTAGCGGGAGCACAGATACGCAGTATTTT. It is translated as CASSFGTSSGSTDTQYF.

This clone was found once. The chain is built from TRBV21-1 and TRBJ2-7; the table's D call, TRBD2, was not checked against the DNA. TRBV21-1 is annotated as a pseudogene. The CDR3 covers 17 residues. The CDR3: CASSNTNLAGAPYEQYF. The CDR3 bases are TGTGCCAGCAGCAATACAAACTTAGCGGGGGCCCCTTACGAGCAGTACTTC.

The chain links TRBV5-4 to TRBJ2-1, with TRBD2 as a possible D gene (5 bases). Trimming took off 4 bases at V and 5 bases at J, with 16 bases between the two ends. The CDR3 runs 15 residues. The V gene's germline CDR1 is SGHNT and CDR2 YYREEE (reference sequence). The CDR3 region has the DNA TGTGCCAGCAGCCAAAGGGAGTCACGAAACAATGAGCAGTTCTTC. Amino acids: CASSQRESRNNEQFF.

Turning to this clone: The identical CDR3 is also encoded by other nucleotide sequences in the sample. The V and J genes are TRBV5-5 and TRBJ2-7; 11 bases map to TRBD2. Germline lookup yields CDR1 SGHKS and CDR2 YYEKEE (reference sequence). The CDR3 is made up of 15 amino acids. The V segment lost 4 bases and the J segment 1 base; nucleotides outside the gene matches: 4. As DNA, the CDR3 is TGTGCCAGCAGCCTCGGGACTAGCGGATCCTACGAGCAGTACTTC. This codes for CASSLGTSGSYEQYF.

The CDR3 sequence is CASSFASGNYEQYF. The CDR3 DNA is TGTGCCAGCAGTTTCGCTAGCGGGAACTACGAGCAGTACTTC. The chain has TRBV27 and TRBJ2-7, with 9 nucleotides matching TRBD2. This CDR3 contains 14 residues. CDR1 is MNHEY and CDR2 is SMNVEV in the germline V gene (reference sequence). J was trimmed by 3 bases and V by 3 bases; bases with no gene match: 3.

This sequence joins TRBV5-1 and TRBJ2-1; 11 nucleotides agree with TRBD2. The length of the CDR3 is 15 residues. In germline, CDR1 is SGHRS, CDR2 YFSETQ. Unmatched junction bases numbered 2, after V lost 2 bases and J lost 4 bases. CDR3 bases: TGCGCCAGCAGCTTACTAGCGGGAGAATACAATGAGCAGTTCTTC. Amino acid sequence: CASSLLAGEYNEQFF.

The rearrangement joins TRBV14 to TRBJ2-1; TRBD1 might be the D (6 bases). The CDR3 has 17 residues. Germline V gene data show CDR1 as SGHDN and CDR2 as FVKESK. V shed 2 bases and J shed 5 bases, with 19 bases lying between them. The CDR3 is CASSQFRGSDSNNEQFF. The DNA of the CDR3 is TGTGCCAGCAGCCAATTTAGGGGCTCGGACAGCAACAATGAGCAGTTCTTC.

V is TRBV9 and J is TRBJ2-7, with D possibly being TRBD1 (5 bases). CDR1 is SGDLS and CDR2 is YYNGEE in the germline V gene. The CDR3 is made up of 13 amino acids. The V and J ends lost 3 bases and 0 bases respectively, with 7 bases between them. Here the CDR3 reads CASSEDTSYEQYF. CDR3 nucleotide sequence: TGTGCCAGCAGCGAGGACACCTCCTACGAGCAGTACTTC.

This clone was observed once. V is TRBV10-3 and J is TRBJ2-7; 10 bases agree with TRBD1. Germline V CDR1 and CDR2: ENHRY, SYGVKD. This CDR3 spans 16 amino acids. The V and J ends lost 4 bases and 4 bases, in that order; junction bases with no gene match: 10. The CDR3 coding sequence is TGTGCCATCAGTGTGGGGACCGGACAGGGGGAATACGAGCAGTACTTC. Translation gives CAISVGTGQGEYEQYF.